Listed below are T cell receptor beta chains from one sample, sequenced in a study of T cell responses to AZD1222 COVID-19 vaccine. Method: immunoSEQ multiplex PCR; TCRdb's copy keeps in-frame clones and lacks some. The repertoire has around 84,000 clones, approximately 85% of them found once; the top ten carry around 5.5%. Here the sequenced sample was peripheral blood, taken on day 0 of AZD1222 vaccination. These receptor sequences come from an adult in good health. Each CDR3 is given with its conserved first and last residue.

CASSQTHRVSTEAFF	TRBV19	TRBJ1-1
CASSQDREYEQYF	TRBV4-1	TRBJ2-7
CASSFGQGRNEQYF	TRBV5-4	TRBJ2-7
CASRQLSGSTDTQYF	TRBV21-1	TRBJ2-3
CASSPGGLAGWNTGELFF	TRBV14	TRBJ2-2
CASSLEGGRETQYF	TRBV5-1	TRBJ2-5
CASSPSGSSYNEQFF	TRBV7-9	TRBJ2-1
CSASFEGMTQYF	TRBV20-1	TRBJ2-5
CSARVAGEQFF	TRBV20-1	TRBJ2-1
CASRPYVLQVGYTF	TRBV28	TRBJ1-2
CASSLWDMKNIQYF	TRBV28	TRBJ2-4
CASSPGQGNTEAFF	TRBV18	TRBJ1-1
CASSGASGFNEQYF	TRBV9	TRBJ2-7
CASSLQYNEQFF	TRBV7-6	TRBJ2-1
CASSPIRTDLETQYF	TRBV28	TRBJ2-5
CASSFSSQSYEQYF	TRBV6-5	TRBJ2-7
CASSESQIPGNTIYF	TRBV10-1	TRBJ1-3
CASSLEGSTDTQYF	TRBV7-9	TRBJ2-3
CSELRGLLQFF	TRBV29-1	TRBJ2-1
CASSLGTRTDTQYF	TRBV28	TRBJ2-3
CASSLWPSGSLGTGELFF	TRBV28	TRBJ2-2
CASSDQGGTGELFF	TRBV10-1	TRBJ2-2
CASSPDRGHNNEKLFF	TRBV28	TRBJ1-4